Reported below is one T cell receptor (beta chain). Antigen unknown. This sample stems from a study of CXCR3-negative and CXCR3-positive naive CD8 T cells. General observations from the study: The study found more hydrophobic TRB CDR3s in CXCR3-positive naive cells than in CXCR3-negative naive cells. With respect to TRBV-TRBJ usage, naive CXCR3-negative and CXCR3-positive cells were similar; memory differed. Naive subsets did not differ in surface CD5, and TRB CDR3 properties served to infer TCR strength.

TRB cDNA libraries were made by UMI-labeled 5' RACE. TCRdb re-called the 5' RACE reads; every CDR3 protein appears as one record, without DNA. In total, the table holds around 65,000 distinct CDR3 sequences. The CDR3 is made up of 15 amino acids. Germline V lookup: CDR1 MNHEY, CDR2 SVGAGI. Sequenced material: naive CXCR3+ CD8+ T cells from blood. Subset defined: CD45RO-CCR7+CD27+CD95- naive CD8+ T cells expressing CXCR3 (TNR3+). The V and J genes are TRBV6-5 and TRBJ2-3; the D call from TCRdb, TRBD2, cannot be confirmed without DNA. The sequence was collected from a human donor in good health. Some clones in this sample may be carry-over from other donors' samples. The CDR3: CASSYISPWTDTQYF.